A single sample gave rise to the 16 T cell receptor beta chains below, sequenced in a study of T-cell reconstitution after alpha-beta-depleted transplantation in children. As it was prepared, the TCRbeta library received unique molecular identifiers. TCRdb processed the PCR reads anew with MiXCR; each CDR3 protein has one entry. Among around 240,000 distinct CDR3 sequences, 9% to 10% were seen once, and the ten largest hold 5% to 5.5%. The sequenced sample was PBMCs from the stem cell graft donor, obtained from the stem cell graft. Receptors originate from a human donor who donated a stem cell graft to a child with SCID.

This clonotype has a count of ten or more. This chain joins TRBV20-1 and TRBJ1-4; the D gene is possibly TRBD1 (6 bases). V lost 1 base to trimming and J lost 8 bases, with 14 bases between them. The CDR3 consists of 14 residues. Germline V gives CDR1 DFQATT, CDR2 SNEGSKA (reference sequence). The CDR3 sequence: CSARVTGMGEKLFF. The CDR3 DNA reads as TGCAGTGCTAGAGTTACAGGGATGGGCGAAAAACTGTTTTTT.

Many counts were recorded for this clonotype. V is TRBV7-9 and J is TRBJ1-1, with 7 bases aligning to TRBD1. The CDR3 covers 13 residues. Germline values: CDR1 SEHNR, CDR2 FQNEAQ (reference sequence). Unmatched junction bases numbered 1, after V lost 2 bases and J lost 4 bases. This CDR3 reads CASSLSGGTEAFF. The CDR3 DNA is TGTGCCAGCAGCTTATCAGGGGGCACTGAAGCTTTCTTT.

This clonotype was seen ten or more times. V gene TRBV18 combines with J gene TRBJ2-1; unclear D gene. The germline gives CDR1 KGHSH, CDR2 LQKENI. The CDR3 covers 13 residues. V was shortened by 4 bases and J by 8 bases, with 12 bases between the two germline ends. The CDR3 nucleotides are TGTGCCAGCTCACTCCTGGTGGCCGATGAGCAGTTCTTC. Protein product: CASSLLVADEQFF.

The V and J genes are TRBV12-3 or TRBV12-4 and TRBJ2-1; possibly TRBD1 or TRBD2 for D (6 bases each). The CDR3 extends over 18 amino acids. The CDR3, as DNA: TGTACCTGCAGTACGCGAACCTTACAGGGAGGAAAGTACAATGAGCAGTTCTTC. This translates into CTCSTRTLQGGKYNEQFF.

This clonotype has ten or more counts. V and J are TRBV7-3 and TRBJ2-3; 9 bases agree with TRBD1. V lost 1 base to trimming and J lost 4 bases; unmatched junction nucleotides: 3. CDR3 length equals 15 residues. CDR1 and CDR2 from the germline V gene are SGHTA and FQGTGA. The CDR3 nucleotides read TGTGCCAGCAGCTTAAGGGGACAGGGCTCAGATACGCAGTATTTT. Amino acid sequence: CASSLRGQGSDTQYF.

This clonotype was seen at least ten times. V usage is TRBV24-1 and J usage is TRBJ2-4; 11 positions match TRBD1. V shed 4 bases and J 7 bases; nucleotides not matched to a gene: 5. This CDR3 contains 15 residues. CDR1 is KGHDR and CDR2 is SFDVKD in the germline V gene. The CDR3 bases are TGTGCCACCAGTGACCGGACAGGGGGCCCGAACATTCAGTACTTC. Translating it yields CATSDRTGGPNIQYF.

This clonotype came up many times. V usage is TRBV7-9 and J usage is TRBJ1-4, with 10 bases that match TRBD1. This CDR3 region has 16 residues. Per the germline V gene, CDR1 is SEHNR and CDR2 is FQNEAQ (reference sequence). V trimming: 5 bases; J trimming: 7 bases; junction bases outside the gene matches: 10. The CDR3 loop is CASSATGGAKTEKLFF. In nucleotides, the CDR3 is TGTGCCAGCAGCGCGACAGGGGGCGCGAAAACTGAAAAACTGTTTTTT.

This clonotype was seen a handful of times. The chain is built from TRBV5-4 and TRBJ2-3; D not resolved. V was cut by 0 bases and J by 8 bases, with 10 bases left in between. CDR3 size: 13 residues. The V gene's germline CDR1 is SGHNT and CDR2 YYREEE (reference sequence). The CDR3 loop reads CASSLGAVATQYF. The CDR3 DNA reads TGTGCCAGCAGCTTGGGGGCGGTGGCTACGCAGTATTTT.

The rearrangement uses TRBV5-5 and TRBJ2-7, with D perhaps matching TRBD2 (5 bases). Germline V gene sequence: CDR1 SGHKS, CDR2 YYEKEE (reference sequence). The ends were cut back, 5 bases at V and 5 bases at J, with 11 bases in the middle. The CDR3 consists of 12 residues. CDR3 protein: CASRLRVHEQYF. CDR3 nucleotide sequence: TGTGCCAGCAGGTTGCGGGTCCACGAGCAGTACTTC.

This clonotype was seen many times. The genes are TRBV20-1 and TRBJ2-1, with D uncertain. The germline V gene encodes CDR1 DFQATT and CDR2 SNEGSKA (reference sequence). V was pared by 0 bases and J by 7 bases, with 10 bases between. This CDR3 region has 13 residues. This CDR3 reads CSARDRVGNEQFF. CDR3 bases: TGCAGTGCTAGAGATCGCGTGGGAAATGAGCAGTTCTTC.

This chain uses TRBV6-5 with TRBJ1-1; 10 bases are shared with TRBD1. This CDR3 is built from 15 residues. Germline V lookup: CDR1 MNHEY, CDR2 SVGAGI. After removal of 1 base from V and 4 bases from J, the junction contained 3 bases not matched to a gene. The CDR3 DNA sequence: TGTGCCAGCAGTTACTTCAGGACAGGGGGCACTGAAGCTTTCTTT. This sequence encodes CASSYFRTGGTEAFF.

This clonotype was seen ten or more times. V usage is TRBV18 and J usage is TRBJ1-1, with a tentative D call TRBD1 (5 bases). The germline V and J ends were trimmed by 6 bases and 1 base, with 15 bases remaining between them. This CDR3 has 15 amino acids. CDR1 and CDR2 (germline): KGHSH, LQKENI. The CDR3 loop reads CASSNHGGENTEAFF. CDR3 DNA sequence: TGTGCCAGCTCTAACCACGGAGGGGAGAACACTGAAGCTTTCTTT.

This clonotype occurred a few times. CDR3 residues: CAWSVRDSQPQHF. The CDR3 DNA reads TGTGCCTGGAGTGTACGGGACAGCCAGCCCCAGCATTTT. The chain uses TRBV30 and TRBJ1-5; 7 positions match TRBD1. V gave up 0 bases and J gave up 7 bases; unmatched junction bases: 3. Germline values: CDR1 GTSNPN, CDR2 SVGIG (reference sequence). The CDR3 runs 13 residues.

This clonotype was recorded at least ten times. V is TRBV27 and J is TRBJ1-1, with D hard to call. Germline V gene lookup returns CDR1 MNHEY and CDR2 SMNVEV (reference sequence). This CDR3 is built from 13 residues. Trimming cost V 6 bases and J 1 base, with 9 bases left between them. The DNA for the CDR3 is TGTGCCAGCAGGTCGAACAAGAACACTGAAGCTTTCTTT. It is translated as CASRSNKNTEAFF.

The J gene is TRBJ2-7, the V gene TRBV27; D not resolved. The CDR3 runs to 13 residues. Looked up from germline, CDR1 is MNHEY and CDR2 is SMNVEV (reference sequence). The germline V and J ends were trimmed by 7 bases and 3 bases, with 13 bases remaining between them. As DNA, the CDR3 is TGTGCCAGCACTCGGGCGCCGGGCTACGAGCAGTACTTC. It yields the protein CASTRAPGYEQYF.

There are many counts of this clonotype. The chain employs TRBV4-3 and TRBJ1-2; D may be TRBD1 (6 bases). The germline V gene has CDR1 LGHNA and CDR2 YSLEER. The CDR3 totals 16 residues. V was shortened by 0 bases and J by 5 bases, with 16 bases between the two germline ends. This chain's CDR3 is CASSQDNGGRGYGYTF. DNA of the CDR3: TGCGCCAGCAGCCAAGATAATGGGGGCCGGGGGTATGGCTACACCTTC.